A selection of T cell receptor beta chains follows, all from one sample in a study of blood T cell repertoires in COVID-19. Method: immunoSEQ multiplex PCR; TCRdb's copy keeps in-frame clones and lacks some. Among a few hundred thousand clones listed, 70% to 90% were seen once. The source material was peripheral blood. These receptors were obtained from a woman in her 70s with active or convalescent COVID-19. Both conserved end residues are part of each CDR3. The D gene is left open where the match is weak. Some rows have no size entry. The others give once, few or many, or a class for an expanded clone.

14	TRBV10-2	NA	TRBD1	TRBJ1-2	TGCGCCAGCAGGGGGACAGTCGCTAACTATGGCTACACCTTC	CASRGTVANYGYTF
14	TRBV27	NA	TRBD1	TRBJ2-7	TGTGCCAGCAGTCCCTACAGGGGCGCCTACGAGCAGTACTTC	CASSPYRGAYEQYF
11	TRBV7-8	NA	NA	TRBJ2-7	TGTGCCAGCAGCCCCGCCTACGAGCAGTACTTC	CASSPAYEQYF
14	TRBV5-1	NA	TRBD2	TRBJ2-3	TGCGCCAGCAATAGCGGGGCCAGCACAGATACGCAGTATTTT	CASNSGASTDTQYF
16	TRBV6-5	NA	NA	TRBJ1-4	TGTGCCAGCAGTTCCCCGAGGGGGACGGGGAATGAAAAACTGTTTTTT	CASSSPRGTGNEKLFF
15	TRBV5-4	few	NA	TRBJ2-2	TGTGCCAGCAGCTCCGGGACATCGAACACCGGGGAGCTGTTTTTT	CASSSGTSNTGELFF
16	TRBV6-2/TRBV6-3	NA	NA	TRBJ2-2	TGTGCCAGCAGTGACCCCGGGGGGCGCAGCACCGGGGAGCTGTTTTTT	CASSDPGGRSTGELFF
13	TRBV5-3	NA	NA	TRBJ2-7	TGTGCCAGAAGCTTCGATGACACGTACGAGCAGTACTTC	CARSFDDTYEQYF
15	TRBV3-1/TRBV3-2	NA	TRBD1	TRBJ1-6	TGTGCCAGTCGGCCTACAGGGGGACAGGGTTCACCCCTCCACTTT	CASRPTGGQGSPLHF
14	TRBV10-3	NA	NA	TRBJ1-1	TGTGCCATCTTGGCTATGGGGCTAACGACTGAAGCTTTCTTT	CAILAMGLTTEAFF
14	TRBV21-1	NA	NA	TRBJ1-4	TGTGCCAGCATGTTGGACATCCCCCATGAAAAACTGTTTTTT	CASMLDIPHEKLFF
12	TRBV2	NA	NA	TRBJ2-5	TGTGCCAGCGGAGGAGCGGGAGAGACCCAGTACTTC	CASGGAGETQYF
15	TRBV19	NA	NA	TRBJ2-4	TGTGCCAGTAGTACCTCCTTCGGGGTCAAAAACATTCAGTACTTC	CASSTSFGVKNIQYF
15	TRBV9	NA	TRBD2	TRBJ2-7	TGTGCCAGCAGCGTAGGGAGCGGGGGGCATTACGAGCAGTACTTC	CASSVGSGGHYEQYF
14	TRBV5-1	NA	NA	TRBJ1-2	TGCGCCAGCAGAGAAACCCCCTTGGGGGGTGGCTACACCTTC	CASRETPLGGGYTF
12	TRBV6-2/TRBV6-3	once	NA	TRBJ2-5	TGTGCCAGCAGTTACGACAAAGAGACCCAGTACTTC	CASSYDKETQYF
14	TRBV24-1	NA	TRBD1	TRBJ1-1	TGTGCCACCAGTGACCGCGTCACAGGGGGTGAAGCTTTCTTT	CATSDRVTGGEAFF
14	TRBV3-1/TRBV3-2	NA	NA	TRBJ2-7	TGTGCCAGCAGCCAGGGGGGGCGATACTACGAGCAGTACTTC	CASSQGGRYYEQYF
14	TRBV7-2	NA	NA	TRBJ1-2	TGTGCCAGCAGCTTAGGGCAGAAAATATATGGCTACACCTTC	CASSLGQKIYGYTF
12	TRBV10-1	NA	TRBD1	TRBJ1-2	TGCGCCAGCAGTGGTGGGACAGGACTCTACACCTTC	CASSGGTGLYTF
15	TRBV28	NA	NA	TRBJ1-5	TGTGCCAGCAGTTTAATGGGCCGACGCAATCAGCCCCAGCATTTT	CASSLMGRRNQPQHF
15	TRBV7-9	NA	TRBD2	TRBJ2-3	TGTGCCAGCAGCACACTAGCGGGGTTCACAGATACGCAGTATTTT	CASSTLAGFTDTQYF
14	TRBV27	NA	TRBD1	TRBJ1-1	TGTGCCAGCAGTTTCAGGGGGTCGAACACTGAAGCTTTCTTT	CASSFRGSNTEAFF
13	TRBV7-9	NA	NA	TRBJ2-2	TGTGCCAGCAGCCCTTGGAGGGCCGGGGAGCTGTTTTTT	CASSPWRAGELFF
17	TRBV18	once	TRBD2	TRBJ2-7	TGTGCCAGCTCTCCTGGCGGCCTACGGGGGGTTGCCCCTGAGCAGTACTTC	CASSPGGLRGVAPEQYF
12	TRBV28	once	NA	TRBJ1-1	TGTGCCAGCAGCACCGACACCATTGAAGCTTTCTTT	CASSTDTIEAFF
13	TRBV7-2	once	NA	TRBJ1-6	TGTGCCAGCAGCTCCCGGGACTCTTCACCCCTCCACTTT	CASSSRDSSPLHF
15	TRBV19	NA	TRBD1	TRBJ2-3	TGTGCCAGTAGAGACCCGGGACAGGGGGCAGATACGCAGTATTTT	CASRDPGQGADTQYF
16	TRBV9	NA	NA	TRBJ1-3	TGTGCCAGCAGCGTAGATGTGTCCTCCTCTGGAAACACCATATATTTT	CASSVDVSSSGNTIYF
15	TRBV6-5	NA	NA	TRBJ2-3	TGTGCCAGCAGTTATTCCCGCGGGGGCCGGGGTACGCAGTATTTT	CASSYSRGGRGTQYF
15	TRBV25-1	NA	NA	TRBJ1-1	TGTGCCAGCGGGGCGACAGGAATGATGAACACTGAAGCTTTCTTT	CASGATGMMNTEAFF
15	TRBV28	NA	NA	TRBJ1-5	TGTGCCAGCAGTGTTTTACAGCTTAGCAATCAGCCCCAGCATTTT	CASSVLQLSNQPQHF
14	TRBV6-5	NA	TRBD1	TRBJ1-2	TGTGCCAGCAGTTACTCACAGGGGGCTTATGGCTACACCTTC	CASSYSQGAYGYTF
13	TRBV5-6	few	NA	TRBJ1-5	TGTGCCAGCGGCTTGAGGAACAGACAGCCCCAGCATTTT	CASGLRNRQPQHF
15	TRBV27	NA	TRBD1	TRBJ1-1	TGTGCCAGCAGTTTAATCCCCCCAGACAGGGGTGAAGCTTTCTTT	CASSLIPPDRGEAFF
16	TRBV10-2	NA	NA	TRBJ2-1	TGCGCCAGCAGTGAGCCTAAAGGGGGTATATACAATGAGCAGTTCTTC	CASSEPKGGIYNEQFF
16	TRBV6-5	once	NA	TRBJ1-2	TGTGCCAGCAGTTACCGTGGGCCAGGCATAACTGGGGGCTACACCTTC	CASSYRGPGITGGYTF
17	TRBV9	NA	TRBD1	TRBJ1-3	TGTGCCAGCAGCGTAGAATTGAACGACAGGGTTGGAAACACCATATATTTT	CASSVELNDRVGNTIYF
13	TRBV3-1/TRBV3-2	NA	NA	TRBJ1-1	TGTGCCAGCAGCCAAAGCCTGCAGGGAACAACTTTCTTT	CASSQSLQGTTFF
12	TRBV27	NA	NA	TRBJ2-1	TGTGCCAGTATGTGGGGCCGCAGTGAGCAGTTCTTC	CASMWGRSEQFF
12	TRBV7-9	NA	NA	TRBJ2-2	TGTGCCAGCAGCTTAGGAGGGCAGGAGCTGTTTTTT	CASSLGGQELFF
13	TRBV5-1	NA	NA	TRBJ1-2	TGCGCCAGCAGCTTGGAGTGGGTGGAGGGCTACACCTTC	CASSLEWVEGYTF
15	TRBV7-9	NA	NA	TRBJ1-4	TGTGCCAGCAGCTTAGAGGGCTCAGGAGGAGAAAAACTGTTTTTT	CASSLEGSGGEKLFF
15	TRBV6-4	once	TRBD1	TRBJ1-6	TGTGCCAGCAGTGGATCGACAGGGATGAATTCACCCCTCCACTTT	CASSGSTGMNSPLHF
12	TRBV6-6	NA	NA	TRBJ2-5	TGTGCCAGCTCGCTAAATAAAGAGACCCAGTACTTC	CASSLNKETQYF
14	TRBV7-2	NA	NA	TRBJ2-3	TGTGCCAGCAGCGCGTCAGGGGGCACAGATACGCAGTATTTT	CASSASGGTDTQYF
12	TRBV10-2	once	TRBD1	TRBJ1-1	TGCGCCAGCAGTGAGGGAGGGGGCGAAGCTTTCTTT	CASSEGGGEAFF
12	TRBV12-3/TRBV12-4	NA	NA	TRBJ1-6	TGTGCCAGCAGGAGGGCTAATTCACCCCTCCACTTT	CASRRANSPLHF
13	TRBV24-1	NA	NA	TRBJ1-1	TGTGCCACCAGATCTAATGGGAGGGCTGAAGCTTTCTTT	CATRSNGRAEAFF
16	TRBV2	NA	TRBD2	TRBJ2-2	TGTGCCAGCAGTGGATCGGGCGGGGGGCCCACCGGGGAGCTGTTTTTT	CASSGSGGGPTGELFF